These T cell receptor beta chains were read from a single sample in a study of shared clonotypes between healthy human individuals. Profiled with immunoSEQ multiplex PCR; TCRdb holds only in-frame clones, not every one. The top ten clones hold approximately 0.4% of a sample with over a million clones, 98% to 99% of them seen once. Input material: naive CD4+ T cells sorted from blood. Receptors were obtained from a man in his thirties or forties in good health. CDR3s include the opening cysteine and the closing phenylalanine or tryptophan. A D gene is named only where the DNA matches it firmly. The size field is filled for only some rows; it gives once, few, many or a size class.

CDR3aa: CASSSLRSGTSGTHEQFF
CDR3nt: TGTGCCAGCAGTTCCCTACGATCCGGGACTAGCGGGACCCATGAGCAGTTCTTC
j_gene: TRBJ2-1
abundance: .
v_gene: TRBV28
d_gene: TRBD2

CDR3aa: CASSTGTGEYEQYF
CDR3nt: TGTGCCAGCAGCACCGGGACAGGGGAGTACGAGCAGTACTTC
j_gene: TRBJ2-7
abundance: once
v_gene: TRBV11-3
d_gene: TRBD1

CDR3aa: CASTGGINEKLFF
CDR3nt: TGTGCCAGCACCGGAGGGATAAATGAAAAACTGTTTTTT
j_gene: TRBJ1-4
abundance: .
v_gene: TRBV7-2
d_gene: .

CDR3aa: CASSLRQGTTTGELFF
CDR3nt: TGCGCCAGCAGCCTTAGACAGGGGACAACAACCGGGGAGCTGTTTTTT
j_gene: TRBJ2-2
abundance: .
v_gene: TRBV4-3
d_gene: TRBD1

CDR3aa: CASSLYPATNEKLFF
CDR3nt: TGTGCCAGCAGTTTATATCCTGCAACTAATGAAAAACTGTTTTTT
j_gene: TRBJ1-4
abundance: .
v_gene: TRBV27
d_gene: .

CDR3aa: CASSLYRGGASYEQYF
CDR3nt: TGTGCCAGCAGCTTATACCGGGGCGGCGCCTCCTACGAGCAGTACTTC
j_gene: TRBJ2-7
abundance: once
v_gene: TRBV7-2
d_gene: .

CDR3aa: CASSIDDSKNQPQHF
CDR3nt: TGTGCCAGTAGTATAGATGATTCCAAGAATCAGCCCCAGCATTTT
j_gene: TRBJ1-5
abundance: .
v_gene: TRBV19
d_gene: .

CDR3aa: CASSFDRGSQPQHF
CDR3nt: TGTGCCAGCAGCTTTGACAGGGGGAGTCAGCCCCAGCATTTT
j_gene: TRBJ1-5
abundance: .
v_gene: TRBV7-2
d_gene: TRBD1

CDR3aa: CASSYRSPGETQYF
CDR3nt: TGTGCCAGCAGTTACAGGTCTCCAGGGGAGACCCAGTACTTC
j_gene: TRBJ2-5
abundance: .
v_gene: TRBV6-5
d_gene: .

CDR3aa: CASSHNPGSYNEQFF
CDR3nt: TGTGCCAGCAGCCACAACCCCGGGTCCTACAATGAGCAGTTCTTC
j_gene: TRBJ2-1
abundance: .
v_gene: TRBV2
d_gene: .

CDR3aa: CASSVPPADTQYF
CDR3nt: TGTGCCAGCAGCGTCCCCCCGGCCGATACGCAGTATTTT
j_gene: TRBJ2-3
abundance: .
v_gene: TRBV9
d_gene: .

CDR3aa: CASSAGPLSREDEQYF
CDR3nt: TGTGCCAGCAGCGCCGGACCCCTCAGCCGGGAGGACGAGCAGTACTTC
j_gene: TRBJ2-7
abundance: .
v_gene: TRBV7-8
d_gene: TRBD2

CDR3aa: CASSQVRRGAREQYF
CDR3nt: TGCGCCAGCAGCCAAGTTCGCCGGGGAGCTCGCGAGCAGTACTTC
j_gene: TRBJ2-7
abundance: .
v_gene: TRBV4-1
d_gene: .

CDR3aa: CASSVASGQGASYNEQFF
CDR3nt: TGTGCCAGCAGCGTAGCCTCGGGACAGGGGGCTTCCTACAATGAGCAGTTCTTC
j_gene: TRBJ2-1
abundance: .
v_gene: TRBV9
d_gene: TRBD1

CDR3aa: CASSLEGSSEKLFF
CDR3nt: TGCGCCAGCAGCTTGGAGGGGAGTAGTGAAAAACTGTTTTTT
j_gene: TRBJ1-4
abundance: once
v_gene: TRBV5-1
d_gene: .